The subject of this entry is one T cell receptor beta chain. No antigen is known for it. CDR1 and CDR2 from the germline V gene are SGHNT and YENEEA. The CDR3 loop spans 11 amino acids. Trimming cost V 5 bases and J 3 bases, with 2 bases left between them. Libraries were prepared by immunoSEQ multiplex PCR; TCRdb keeps only in-frame clonotypes and omits some of them. The table has 69,000 or so clones, roughly 84% seen once; the top ten hold roughly 6.1%. This entry comes from a study of OX40 agonist ivuxolimab in advanced cancers. Whole-study findings and limits: Patients with a partial response at 0.1-3.0 mg/kg had among the lowest clonal expansion. Among T cells, CD8+ cells averaged more expanded clones than CD4+ cells.

This chain uses TRBV11-3 with TRBJ1-3; no firm D call. The TCR originated in an adult with an advanced solid tumor such as melanoma, head and neck, liver or kidney cancer. Sequenced here: CD4+ or CD8+ T cells sorted from blood, sampled in a trial of the OX40 agonist ivuxolimab. In DNA form, the CDR3 reads TGTGCCAGCAGCGTTGGAAACACCATATATTTT. Amino acid sequence: CASSVGNTIYF.